A single sample is the source of the 32 T cell receptor beta chains below, sequenced in a study of immune cell composition in non-small cell lung cancer. The normal lung sample lay at least 3 cm, and maximally far, from the tumour. Some clones are missing from TCRdb's copy, which holds only in-frame ones; the method was immunoSEQ multiplex PCR. The top ten clones hold 15% to 20% of a sample with hundreds of clones, over 60% of them seen once. The sample consisted of non-adjacent lung tissue. The receptors originated from a human donor with non-small cell lung cancer.

This sequence joins TRBV30 and TRBJ2-3; tentatively, D is TRBD2 (6 bases). This CDR3 is 13 amino acids long. CDR1 and CDR2 from the germline V gene are GTSNPN and SVGIG (reference sequence). V lost 1 base to trimming and J lost 4 bases, with 9 bases between them. CDR3 sequence reads: CAWSGLGADTQYF. The CDR3, as DNA: TGTGCCTGGAGTGGACTAGGGGCAGATACGCAGTATTTT.

The gene calls are TRBV4-3 and TRBJ2-1; 9 bases agree with TRBD2. Germline CDR1 reads LGHNA; CDR2 reads YSLEER. The CDR3 consists of 16 residues. V was clipped by 1 base and J by 7 bases; unmatched bases: 8. This chain's CDR3 is CASSQVQIAGENEQFF. CDR3 coding DNA: TGCGCCAGCAGCCAAGTGCAGATAGCGGGAGAAAATGAGCAGTTCTTC.

CDR3 loop: CASSLGASSPYQETQYF. In DNA, the CDR3 is TGTGCCAGCAGCCTGGGGGCCTCCAGTCCCTATCAAGAGACCCAGTACTTC. V usage is TRBV7-9 and J usage is TRBJ2-5; tentative D call: TRBD1 (6 bases). CDR3 length: 17 residues. The V gene lost 5 bases and the J gene lost 2 bases, with 21 bases spanning the gap. Germline assignment: CDR1 SEHNR and CDR2 FQNEAQ (reference sequence).

This clone was seen only a few times. The chain recombines TRBV11-2 with TRBJ2-7; 7 nucleotides align to TRBD2. The germline gives CDR1 SGHAT, CDR2 FQNNGV. The ends lost 5 bases at V and 0 bases at J; junction bases unmatched: 10. The CDR3 loop spans 16 amino acids. The CDR3 DNA reads TGTGCCAGCAGCGATCCGGGACTATCGAGCTCCTACGAGCAGTACTTC. Protein sequence: CASSDPGLSSSYEQYF.

This chain links TRBV19 with TRBJ2-3, with a possible D match to TRBD2 (5 bases). This CDR3 region has 16 residues. V lost 1 base and J 2 bases, leaving 13 bases between the germline ends. CDR1 and CDR2 from the germline V gene are LNHDA and SQIVND (reference sequence). The CDR3 here is CASSIAGGFVTDTQYF. CDR3 DNA: TGTGCCAGTAGTATAGCGGGCGGGTTTGTCACAGATACGCAGTATTTT.

The chain couples TRBV11-2 to TRBJ1-5; D is perhaps TRBD1 (5 bases). The germline V and J ends were trimmed by 3 bases and 7 bases, with 13 bases remaining between them. Germline loops: CDR1 SGHAT, CDR2 FQNNGV. This CDR3 region has 14 residues. The CDR3 reads CASSFGAGPQPQHF. CDR3 DNA sequence: TGTGCCAGCAGCTTTGGGGCAGGGCCCCAGCCCCAGCATTTT.

This sequence joins TRBV29-1 and TRBJ2-3; D possibly corresponds to TRBD2 (6 bases). The CDR3 has 13 amino acids. V lost 8 bases to trimming and J lost 2 bases, with 14 bases between them. Germline V gives CDR1 SQVTM, CDR2 ANQGSEA. The CDR3 DNA sequence: TGCAGCACCTATGGGACTTACACAGATACGCAGTATTTT. Its translation is CSTYGTYTDTQYF.

The gene calls are TRBV4-1 and TRBJ1-2; maybe TRBD1 (6 bases). Germline CDR1 MGHRA, CDR2 YSYEKL. The CDR3 runs to 14 residues. The ends were cut back, 3 bases at V and 8 bases at J, with 16 bases in the middle. For the CDR3, the DNA is TGCGCCAGCAGCCAGACCGGGACATTGGGAGGCTACACCTTC. Its translation is CASSQTGTLGGYTF.

This sequence joins TRBV2 and TRBJ2-5; perhaps TRBD2 as D (6 bases). V was shortened by 7 bases and J by 9 bases, with 21 bases between the two germline ends. This CDR3 has 14 residues. Germline lookup yields CDR1 SNHLY and CDR2 FYNNEI. CDR3 residues: CASTPGLPQAAQYF. In DNA form, the CDR3 reads TGTGCCAGCACACCGGGACTGCCTCAAGCAGCCCAGTACTTC.

This clone was observed a handful of times. CDR3 amino acids: CASSPGGGGYGYTF. The CDR3 DNA reads TGTGCCAGCAGCCCAGGGGGCGGGGGCTATGGCTACACCTTC. This rearrangement joins TRBV7-9 to TRBJ1-2; 8 nucleotides line up with TRBD1. The CDR3 has 14 amino acids. V was clipped by 5 bases and J by 4 bases; unmatched bases: 6. Looked up from germline, CDR1 is SEHNR and CDR2 is FQNEAQ (reference sequence).

V gene TRBV12-5 combines with J gene TRBJ2-3; TRBD1 is a possible D gene (6 bases). The V and J ends lost 5 bases and 0 bases respectively, with 12 bases between them. The CDR3 spans 15 residues. The germline V gene has CDR1 LGHNT and CDR2 FRNRAP. The CDR3 spells CASGPQGYSTDTQYF. The CDR3 bases are TGTGCTAGTGGTCCCCAGGGGTACAGCACAGATACGCAGTATTTT.

The table lists this clone with a few counts. The rearrangement links TRBV28 to TRBJ2-5; TRBD1 agrees at 7 bases. V dropped 5 bases and J dropped 2; count of bases not matched to a gene: 8. In germline, CDR1 is MDHEN, CDR2 SYDVKM. The CDR3 spans 15 residues. CDR3: CASSPEVRGQETQYF. In nucleotides, the CDR3 is TGTGCCAGCAGTCCGGAAGTCAGGGGGCAAGAGACCCAGTACTTC.

The rearrangement links TRBV19 to TRBJ2-7; 9 nucleotides align to TRBD2. Germline CDR1 is LNHDA and CDR2 is SQIVND (reference sequence). J gave up 4 bases and V 4 bases, and 5 bases lay outside the gene matches. The CDR3 length is 14 residues. The CDR3 DNA is TGTGCCAGTAGTACCCTAGCGGGGCCGTACGAGCAGTACTTC. The encoded protein is CASSTLAGPYEQYF.

The chain combines TRBV27 with TRBJ2-1; 11 positions agree with TRBD2. The germline V gene encodes CDR1 MNHEY and CDR2 SMNVEV (reference sequence). The CDR3 runs 17 residues. Trimming cost V 2 bases and J 7 bases; bases outside gene matches: 10. The CDR3 spells CASSLVFGSGGENEQFF. The CDR3 coding sequence is TGTGCCAGCAGTTTAGTTTTCGGTAGCGGGGGGGAAAATGAGCAGTTCTTC.

This clone was found once. The rearrangement links TRBV5-5 to TRBJ2-2; 10 nucleotides line up with TRBD2. This CDR3 contains 18 residues. Germline V gives CDR1 SGHKS, CDR2 YYEKEE (reference sequence). After removal of 0 bases from V and 0 bases from J, the junction contained 5 bases not matched to a gene. The CDR3 is CASSLGLAGAPNTGELFF. CDR3 in DNA: TGTGCCAGCAGCTTGGGTCTAGCGGGGGCCCCGAACACCGGGGAGCTGTTTTTT.

This chain connects TRBV6-1 to TRBJ1-4, with D perhaps matching TRBD1 (6 bases). With 5 bases removed from V and 3 bases from J, the gap between germline ends came to 10 bases. Germline assignment: CDR1 MNHNS and CDR2 SASEGT. The CDR3 is 14 amino acids. CDR3 in DNA: TGTGCCAGCAGTAAGGGGGACCCTAATGAAAAACTGTTTTTT. It encodes CASSKGDPNEKLFF.

J is TRBJ2-7 and V is TRBV9; 12 bases line up with TRBD1. The CDR3 is 16 residues long. V trimming: 3 bases; J trimming: 3 bases; junction bases outside the gene matches: 7. Germline lookup yields CDR1 SGDLS and CDR2 YYNGEE. The CDR3 bases are TGTGCCAGCAGCGCTTCGGGACAGGGGGCCTTCTACGAGCAGTACTTC. Translating gives CASSASGQGAFYEQYF.

The rearrangement links TRBV5-1 to TRBJ2-2; no firm D call. CDR3 length equals 13 residues. Per the germline V gene, CDR1 is SGHRS and CDR2 is YFSETQ. Trimming cost V 2 bases and J 2 bases, with 4 bases left between them. In nucleotides, the CDR3 is TGCGCCAGCAGCTTAACAAACACCGGGGAGCTGTTTTTT. Translating it yields CASSLTNTGELFF.

This rearrangement joins TRBV6-4 to TRBJ2-5, with D maybe TRBD1 (5 bases). The CDR3 is 13 amino acids. Germline assignment: CDR1 MRHNA and CDR2 SNTAGT. Trimming removed 5 bases from V and 1 base from J, with 8 bases in between. The CDR3 reads CASSRQLQETQYF. CDR3 sequence (DNA): TGTGCCAGCAGTCGACAGCTCCAAGAGACCCAGTACTTC.

This clone was counted between two and nine times. This chain links TRBV7-2 with TRBJ2-2; a possible D gene is TRBD1 (5 bases). Germline V gene sequence: CDR1 SGHTA, CDR2 FQGNSA. CDR3 size: 14 residues. The V and J ends lost 7 bases and 4 bases respectively, with 13 bases between them. The CDR3 nucleotides read TGTGCCAGCACTGACAGCCCGACCACCGGGGAGCTGTTTTTT. Amino acid sequence: CASTDSPTTGELFF.

This rearrangement joins TRBV19 to TRBJ1-5, with D perhaps TRBD1 (5 bases). The germline CDR1 and CDR2 sequences are LNHDA and SQIVND (reference sequence). CDR3 length: 14 residues. The V gene lost 7 bases and the J gene lost 2 bases, with 12 bases spanning the gap. The CDR3 sequence: CASNRGEGNQPQHF. The CDR3 nucleotides are TGTGCCAGTAATCGGGGGGAAGGCAATCAGCCCCAGCATTTT.

This clone was seen only a few times. The chain couples TRBV5-1 to TRBJ2-7; TRBD1 is a possible D gene (5 bases). CDR1 and CDR2 from the germline V gene are SGHRS and YFSETQ. The CDR3 contains 14 residues. The V gene lost 4 bases and the J gene lost 3 bases, with 14 bases spanning the gap. CDR3 protein: CASSPPDRDYEQYF. Here the CDR3 DNA reads TGCGCCAGCAGCCCCCCCGACAGAGACTACGAGCAGTACTTC.

The rearrangement joins TRBV30 to TRBJ1-4, with a possible D match to TRBD1 (5 bases). V lost 0 bases and J lost 1, with 15 bases in between. Germline values: CDR1 GTSNPN, CDR2 SVGIG (reference sequence). This CDR3 comprises 17 residues. The CDR3 nucleotides read TGTGCCTGGAGTGTAGGTCTCAGGGAATTAACTAATGAAAAACTGTTTTTT. This sequence encodes CAWSVGLRELTNEKLFF.

The V call is TRBV7-9, the J call TRBJ1-4; unclear D gene. Germline V gene sequence: CDR1 SEHNR, CDR2 FQNEAQ (reference sequence). The CDR3 consists of 13 residues. V gave up 2 bases and J gave up 11 bases, with 12 bases separating them. The CDR3 protein is CASSLTSLGKLFF. The CDR3 bases are TGTGCCAGCAGCTTAACTAGTTTAGGGAAACTGTTTTTT.

In this sample, this clone turned up a few times. This rearrangement joins TRBV4-2 to TRBJ2-2, with 10 bases aligning to TRBD1. CDR1 LGHNA and CDR2 YNFKEQ come from the germline V gene. Trimming cost V 5 bases and J 4 bases; bases outside gene matches: 4. The CDR3 runs 15 residues. Here the CDR3 DNA reads TGTGCCAGCAGCACACGACAGGGGGCCACCGGGGAGCTGTTTTTT. Amino acid sequence: CASSTRQGATGELFF.

The chain recombines TRBV7-2 with TRBJ2-5; TRBD1 matches 7 bases. V shed 1 base and J 5 bases; nucleotides not matched to a gene: 10. Looked up from germline, CDR1 is SGHTA and CDR2 is FQGNSA. The CDR3 covers 16 residues. As DNA, the CDR3 is TGTGCCAGCAGCTTAGGCATCGAGGGGGCAGGGGAGACCCAGTACTTC. It translates to CASSLGIEGAGETQYF. Filled out from reference TRBV7-2 and TRBJ2-5, the complete variable domain reads GAGVSQSPSNKVTEKGKDVELRCDPISGHTALYWYRQSLGQGLEFLIYFQGNSAPDKSGLPSDRFSAERTGGSVSTLTIQRTQQEDSAVYLCASSLGIEGAGETQYFGPGTRLLVL.

J is TRBJ1-2 and V is TRBV7-9, with 7 bases that match TRBD1. V lost 6 bases, J lost 6 bases, and 10 bases stayed unmatched. This CDR3 spans 14 amino acids. Looked up from germline, CDR1 is SEHNR and CDR2 is FQNEAQ (reference sequence). The CDR3 here is CASSSGTVVDGYTF. DNA for the CDR3: TGTGCCAGCAGTTCCGGGACAGTAGTAGATGGCTACACCTTC.

J is TRBJ2-7 and V is TRBV7-7; TRBD2 is a possible D gene (5 bases). Between the trimmed V and J ends, which lost 2 bases and 2 bases, there was a span of 7 bases. This CDR3 comprises 13 residues. CDR1 and CDR2 from the germline V gene are SSHAT and FNYEAQ (reference sequence). CDR3 DNA: TGTGCCAGCAGCTTACGGGAAACCTACGAGCAGTACTTC. This translates into CASSLRETYEQYF.

The chain has TRBV7-9 and TRBJ2-5; 10 bases agree with TRBD2. The J segment lost 6 bases and the V segment lost 6 bases, leaving 7 bases of the junction unmatched. The CDR3 spans 14 residues. Germline V lookup: CDR1 SEHNR, CDR2 FQNEAQ (reference sequence). The chain's CDR3 is CASSAGTSEKTQYF. In nucleotides, the CDR3 is TGTGCCAGCAGTGCCGGGACTAGCGAAAAGACCCAGTACTTC.

The V gene is TRBV5-1, the J gene TRBJ2-5, with TRBD2 matching over 9 bases. V trimming: 0 bases; J trimming: 5 bases; junction bases outside the gene matches: 8. Germline V gene sequence: CDR1 SGHRS, CDR2 YFSETQ. The CDR3 runs to 16 residues. CDR3 region: CASSLDGGGARETQYF. CDR3 nucleotide sequence: TGCGCCAGCAGCTTGGACGGCGGGGGGGCACGGGAGACCCAGTACTTC. The full variable domain, its missing parts supplied by reference TRBV5-1 and TRBJ2-5, is KAGVTQTPRYLIKTRGQQVTLSCSPISGHRSVSWYQQTPGQGLQFLFEYFSETQRNKGNFPGRFSGRQFSNSRSEMNVSTLELGDSALYLCASSLDGGGARETQYFGPGTRLLVL.

In its sample, this clone was seen once. The chain carries TRBV6-4 and TRBJ2-2, with TRBD2 matching 10 bases. Germline V gene lookup returns CDR1 MRHNA and CDR2 SNTAGT. V was pared by 5 bases and J by 4 bases, with 1 base of the junction left unmatched. The CDR3 covers 14 residues. The CDR3 bases are TGTGCCAGCAGTAGCGGGGGGGCCACCGGGGAGCTGTTTTTT. Translated: CASSSGGATGELFF.

V and J are TRBV7-2 and TRBJ2-3; D possibly corresponds to TRBD2 (5 bases). This CDR3 spans 16 amino acids. The V end lost 1 base, the J end lost 3 bases, and 14 bases lay between the germline ends. Germline V gene lookup returns CDR1 SGHTA and CDR2 FQGNSA. This CDR3 is CASSLGGSPRTDTQYF. In DNA form, the CDR3 reads TGTGCCAGCAGCTTAGGAGGGAGCCCTCGAACAGATACGCAGTATTTT.